This T cell receptor (beta chain) is drawn from a study of T cell responses to AZD1222 COVID-19 vaccine (dated by TCRdb to about 2021). Concerning the study at large: TCR sequencing was performed for about 250 trial participants, of whom about 200 were given two doses of AZD1222 and some 25 were given two doses of MenACWY control vaccine. Trial participants were enrolled by age into subgroups of 18-55, 56-69 and 70-plus years, and roughly 150, 30 and 60 TCR-sequenced participants, respectively, were included in these subgroups. What the research found in general, with its limitations: Because no samples from the day 14 peak response were available, repertoires could be characterized only after the peak T cell response. Most participants were white British and females outnumbered males, and the authors suggested that clonal diversity may have been underestimated. After two AZD1222 doses, spike-specific TCR breadth and depth were significantly higher than at day 0 and than in MenACWY recipients. CD4 TCRs associated with the vaccine covered the entire spike protein, and the dominant responses were in regions 160-218 and 743-854. Conclusions about previously exposed vaccinees were limited because only six AZD1222 recipients were SARS-CoV-2 seropositive at baseline. In the small 56-69-year group, the increase in depth fell short of significance, most likely because of low power. Nearly half of unique spike-specific TCRs reportedly recognized epitopes outside regions mutated in the B.1.351 and B.1.1.7 variants.

On this clone itself: No antigen is known for it. Within one base of it there is no much larger clone, and no base qualities were kept.

Explained via the paper, the time point label denotes: about 28 days (+/-7) after the second vaccine dose. AZD1222 recipients given second doses at about 4 weeks or at about 12 weeks were pooled, since spike-specific TCR depth and breadth were not found to differ between the two schedules. Vaccinee samples came from UK trials COV001 and COV002, including a single-blind randomized controlled phase 2/3 trial of AZD1222 (ChAdOx1 nCoV-19) in healthy adults. For TCRbeta chain sequencing, PBMC samples were collected from trial participants at day 0 and at day 28 after the second dose. Based on the germline V gene, the CDR1 and CDR2 sequences are MRHNA and SNTAGT. There are 14 amino acids in the CDR3, from cysteine to phenylalanine inclusive. Only CDR3 DNA is held: 42 bases, read in frame from base 1. V and J are trimmed by 5 bases and 4 bases, and the gene matches miss 4 bases of the junction. The CDR3 regions of human TCRbeta chains were analyzed by immunosequencing. The source study handled its data this way. TCRs in the repertoires were matched against a reference library of SARS-CoV-2-specific TCRs that had been generated with the MIRA antigen-specificity platform. Breadth meant the fraction of unique TCRs that were SARS-CoV-2-associated, whereas depth meant the fraction of total T cells that were SARS-CoV-2-associated. Using the MIRA data, each spike-specific TCR was assigned both to the spike region to which the TCR was reactive and to a CD4 or CD8 class. Log10-transformed breadth and depth values were compared by one-way ANOVA with Sidak's multiple comparisons tests. TCRdb retrieved this table from immuneACCESS and kept in-frame rearrangements only. Not all clones are present; in checked studies, unresolved V genes account for under half, and no reason is known for the remainder. V and J calls and clone size come straight from that table; D and trimming were deduced from the DNA. This sample gives more than 85,000 clones in total; 85% to 90% of them show up just once. Of the sample, roughly 15% is held by the ten largest clones.

The chain uses TRBV6-4 and TRBJ2-2; TRBD1 matches 7 bases in the middle. The receptor was isolated from an adult who received the AZD1222 COVID-19 vaccine. Sequenced material: peripheral blood, taken 28 days after the second AZD1222 dose. The CDR3 protein sequence reads: CASSSSGGTGELFF. The sequenced DNA is TGTGCCAGCAGTTCCTCAGGGGGCACCGGGGAGCTGTTTTTT.